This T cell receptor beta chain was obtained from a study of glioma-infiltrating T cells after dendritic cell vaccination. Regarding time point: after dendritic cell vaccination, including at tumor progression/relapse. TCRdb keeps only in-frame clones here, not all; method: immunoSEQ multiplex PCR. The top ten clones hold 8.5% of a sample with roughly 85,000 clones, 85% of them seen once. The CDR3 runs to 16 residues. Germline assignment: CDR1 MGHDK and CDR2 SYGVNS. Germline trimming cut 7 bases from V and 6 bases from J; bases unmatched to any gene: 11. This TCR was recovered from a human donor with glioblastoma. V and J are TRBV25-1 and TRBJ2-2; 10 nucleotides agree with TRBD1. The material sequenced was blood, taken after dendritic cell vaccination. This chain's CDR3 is CASMDPGQGLSGELFF. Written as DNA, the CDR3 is TGTGCCAGCATGGATCCGGGACAGGGGTTATCCGGGGAGCTGTTTTTT.